This T cell receptor (beta chain) was sequenced for a study of shared clonotypes between healthy human individuals (dated by TCRdb to between 2020 and 2021). As for the study more broadly: The cohort included a few men and a couple of women between 18 and 49 years of age. Per donor, three plates each were used for CD4 naive and CD4 memory, two for CD8 naive, and one for CD8 memory. To estimate repertoire size and how much clonotypes are shared between individuals, the study performed deep sequencing of blood TCR repertoires from five healthy adults. Libraries were prepared and TCR repertoires were sequenced by different laboratories using diverse techniques, in order to increase sequencing depth and limit assay-specific biases. Each donor's leukapheresis produced roughly between roughly 0.85 and 10 billion PBMCs. Beyond this particular receptor, the publication reports: Sampling was restricted to blood, and TCR repertoires in tissues likely differ from the TCR repertoires found in blood. Compared with non-shared clonotypes, the clonotypes found in all four sorted-subset donors had higher generation probabilities. Naive subsets generally had larger estimated clonotype richness than memory subsets did. Because the study included only a small number of donors, the genetic and exposure-history diversity represented was limited. Incomplete sequencing was indicated by rarefaction of sorted-subset datasets, despite the large sequencing depth. When a handful of donors were compared, the shared fraction of clonotypes was around 5.1% for naive CD4, approximately 3.5% for naive CD8, 2.3% for memory CD4, and about 0.36% for memory CD8. Based on pairwise subsampling, the degree of clonotype sharing among donors was expected to be affected by sequencing depth.

From cysteine to phenylalanine, the CDR3 is 16 amino acids long. Only the CDR3 DNA is retained, 48 bases long and in frame from the first base. The junction shows trimming of 3 bases on V and 0 bases on J, plus 14 bases between the germline ends. Taken from the germline V gene, the CDR1 and CDR2 loops are SGDLS and YYNGEE. CD8 naive samples were CD45RO-negative cells positively selected for CCR7, giving a CD45RA+CCR7+ population that excluded TemRA cells. Donors were healthy HIV-negative adults with no recently reported acute infections or vaccinations. Every donor was a Caucasian adult living in Nashville, Tennessee, USA. Blood was collected by leukapheresis, and PBMCs were isolated by Ficoll-Histopaque density gradient centrifugation and then cryopreserved in liquid nitrogen vapor phase. Analytical flow cytometry was used to check the purity and quantity of each magnetically sorted T cell population. Genomic DNA was isolated from every sorted fraction and measured by UV absorbance on a Nanodrop 2000c.

With respect to this clone: The antigen it binds to is not known. One base away there is no much larger clone; base qualities are not given.

Using the deep immunoSEQ assay, TCR CDR3 regions were amplified from genomic DNA by multiplex PCR. Extracted genomic DNA from each cell subset was distributed evenly across all wells of several immunoSEQ 96-well plates, and each plate was treated as a replicate. Each replicate PCR for sorted subsets received about 180 ng genomic DNA, equal to about 29,000 T cell genomes. Purified libraries were measured with a Qubit 3.0 fluorometer, size-checked on a Bioanalyzer 2100, and measured again with the KAPA Library Quantification kit. Every immunoSEQ 96-well plate was sequenced on a separate single-read 150-cycle Illumina NextSeq 550 flow cell. On the study's bioinformatics: Because the immunoSEQ output held only junctional sequences and lacked quality scores, the filtering could not match the filtering applied to full-length reads. To assign V/J genes and CDR3, sequences were annotated against IMGT germline references using PyIR, a Python wrapper for IgBLAST v1.9. Reads with weak V/J assignments (E-value above 1e-6), missing CDR3, stop codons, out-of-frame junctions, or ambiguous translated residues were removed. V3J clonotypes were defined as sequences sharing the same inferred V gene, J gene, and CDR3 amino acid sequence. To compute the percentage overlap between repertoires, the number of shared unique clonotypes was divided by the size of the smaller repertoire. Richness of each repertoire was evaluated using RTK rarefaction, the Chao1 estimator, and Recon v2.1 estimates of unobserved clonotypes. OLGA was used to compute generation probabilities for all TCRbeta clonotypes that the gDNA method yielded from a handful of donors. TCRdb stores this immuneACCESS table with in-frame sequences only. Part of the clones is absent; in the studies checked, under half of the shortfall reflects unresolved V genes, and no reason is known for the rest. Clone size and the V and J calls come from that table; the DNA yielded D and trimming. This sample gives over 750,000 clones in total; approximately 96% of them show up just once. Less than 0.3% of the sample goes to the ten largest clones.

This clonotype originated in a man aged 30 to 45 in good health. The sequencing input was naive CD8+ T cells sorted from blood. Taken with the paper, the label for cell subset or site translates to: CD45RA+CCR7+. Recombination joined TRBV9 with TRBJ2-3; TRBD1 could be the D gene, as 6 bases match. The bases read TGTGCCAGCAGCGCCTCCGGGACACGGAGCACAGATACGCAGTATTTT. Its protein product is CASSASGTRSTDTQYF.